Shown below are 9 T cell receptor beta chains from a single sample sequenced in a study of Graves' ophthalmopathy and Graves' hyperthyroidism. RNA transcripts served as template for amplifying TCR beta CDR3 sequences. Following a first-round RT-PCR that used HTBI primers, a second-round multiplex PCR was carried out. Each CDR3 protein gets one entry after TCRdb re-called the multiplex PCR reads with MiXCR. The table includes 600,000 to 700,000 distinct CDR3 sequences, over 40% detected once. Sequencing was done on a sample of peripheral blood. Every receptor here comes from an adult man with Graves' ophthalmopathy.

This clonotype was counted a few times. The V and J genes are TRBV6-6 and TRBJ2-5, with 9 bases that match TRBD2. Germline V lookup: CDR1 MNHNY, CDR2 SVGAGI (reference sequence). The trim removed 2 bases at V and 5 bases at J, leaving 9 bases unmatched. The CDR3 sequence is 16 residues long. CDR3 nucleotides: TGTGCCAGCAGTTACGACGCGGGGGGGCAACAGGAGACCCAGTACTTC. Encoded protein: CASSYDAGGQQETQYF.

This clonotype was recorded once. The genes are TRBV19 and TRBJ1-1; 7 bases are a match to TRBD1. The CDR3 extends over 13 amino acids. The J segment lost 6 bases and the V segment lost 6 bases, leaving 7 bases of the junction unmatched. Germline-derived CDR1 and CDR2 are LNHDA and SQIVND (reference sequence). CDR3 nucleotide sequence: TGTGCCAGTAGAAAGGGGCAGGGGGCTGAAGCTTTCTTT. Translated: CASRKGQGAEAFF.

This clonotype showed up many times. At one end, the junction sequence differs from germline, possibly due to a read error. The rearrangement links TRBV7-9 to TRBJ2-7; TRBD1 or TRBD2 may be the D gene (6 bases each). Germline values: CDR1 SEHNR, CDR2 FQNEAQ (reference sequence). This CDR3 has 15 residues. In nucleotides, the CDR3 is TGCGCCAGCAGCCAGGGGCTAGCGTTGTCCTACGAGCAGTACTTC. It specifies CASSQGLALSYEQYF.

The V and J genes are TRBV12-3 or TRBV12-4 and TRBJ2-2; D is unresolved. Trimming stripped 6 bases from V and 5 bases from J, with 16 bases between. The CDR3 spans 15 residues. The CDR3 DNA reads as TGTGCCAGCAGGCCCGGCGGAGTCGGAACCGGGGAGCTGTTTTTT. Encoded protein: CASRPGGVGTGELFF.

This clonotype was seen more than once but under ten times. The chain is built from TRBV12-3 or TRBV12-4 and TRBJ1-1; TRBD1 agrees at 12 bases. The CDR3 is 16 amino acids. With V trimmed by 6 bases and J by 1 base, 6 bases remained unmatched. CDR3 nucleotide sequence: TGTGCCAGCAGCCGGGGACAGGGGGCGAAGAACACTGAAGCTTTCTTT. Translating it yields CASSRGQGAKNTEAFF.

This clonotype appeared many times. V and J are TRBV5-1 and TRBJ1-6; 8 nucleotides align to TRBD1. There are 15 residues in the CDR3. J was trimmed by 4 bases and V by 4 bases; bases with no gene match: 4. Germline V lookup: CDR1 SGHRS, CDR2 YFSETQ. DNA for the CDR3: TGCGCCAGCAGCGTCGGACAGGGATATAATTCACCCCTCCACTTT. This encodes CASSVGQGYNSPLHF.

This chain connects TRBV14 to TRBJ1-3; 8 bases agree with TRBD1. CDR1 SGHDN and CDR2 FVKESK come from the germline V gene. The CDR3 extends over 16 amino acids. V gave up 1 base and J gave up 4 bases; unmatched junction bases: 6. The CDR3 coding sequence is TGTGCCAGCAGCCAAGGGTGGACAGGGATCGGAAACACCATATATTTT. It translates to CASSQGWTGIGNTIYF.

Ten or more counts support this clonotype. This chain links TRBV2 with TRBJ2-7, with D perhaps matching TRBD2 (5 bases). Per the germline V gene, CDR1 is SNHLY and CDR2 is FYNNEI. This CDR3 is built from 15 residues. V was trimmed by 1 base and J by 4 bases, leaving 14 bases between them. The CDR3, as DNA: TGTGCCAGCAGTGAAGGTCGGGGATCCTCTTACGAGCAGTACTTC. This sequence encodes CASSEGRGSSYEQYF.

The sample holds a few counts of this clonotype. V usage is TRBV7-3 and J usage is TRBJ2-7; 8 bases line up with TRBD1. In germline, CDR1 is SGHTA, CDR2 FQGTGA. This CDR3 comprises 17 residues. With 5 bases clipped from V and 3 bases from J, the junction kept 15 bases outside the gene matches. The CDR3 nucleotides read TGTGCCAGCAGCCCCGGGACAGGAGTAACGCAGGTCTACGAGCAGTACTTC. Translation: CASSPGTGVTQVYEQYF.